This T cell receptor beta chain was obtained from a study of blood T cells in healthy people across ages. PCR was performed a second time for about 7 to 12 cycles using a sample-barcoded 5' primer and a J-beta primer mix. TCRdb re-called the 5' RACE reads with MiXCR, one entry per CDR3 protein. The top ten hold over 2% of the sample, which has 1.5 million to 2 million distinct CDR3 sequences, just under 50% seen once. The CDR3 runs to 16 residues. The V gene's germline CDR1 is KGHSH and CDR2 LQKENI. Trimming removed 1 base from V and 5 bases from J, with 15 bases in between. The V gene is TRBV18, the J gene TRBJ2-1; D is uncertain. The clonotype comes from a woman in her forties in good health. The sequencing sample was made of blood. The CDR3 nucleotides read TGTGCCAGCTCACCACGGAACCATAATTCCCACAATGAGCAGTTCTTC. Its translation: CASSPRNHNSHNEQFF. The full variable domain, rest sourced from reference TRBV18 and TRBJ2-1, is NAGVMQNPRHLVRRRGQEARLRCSPMKGHSHVYWYRQLPEEGLKFMVYLQKENIIDESGMPKERFSAEFPKEGPSILRIQQVVRGDSAAYFCASSPRNHNSHNEQFFGPGTRLTVL.